This record covers a single T cell receptor beta chain. Clones were read by immunoSEQ multiplex PCR, and TCRdb kept only the in-frame ones, dropping some. The repertoire includes 220,000 or so clones, roughly nine tenths of them detected once, and about 3.5% sits in the top ten. This sample is part of a study of blood T cell repertoires in COVID-19. Study summary: PBMCs, B-cell-depleted T cells, or T cells were the source of the cDNA or gDNA that made up the material.

The CDR3 length is 15 residues. Trimming removed 2 bases at V and 8 bases at J, with 18 bases between. The germline CDR1 and CDR2 sequences are SEHNR and FQNEAQ (reference sequence). In terms of age and location, participants ranged from roughly 18 to 90 years and lived in about two dozen US areas. Material: PBMCs or T cells enriched from blood (not recorded which). The chain links TRBV7-9 to TRBJ1-2; perhaps TRBD1 as D (5 bases). The origin of this receptor is a woman aged 18-35 years in a cohort exposed to, infected with or recovered from COVID-19 (not recorded which). CDR3 sequence reads: CASSLLQGSPLGYTF. CDR3 nucleotide sequence: TGTGCCAGCAGCTTATTGCAGGGTAGCCCTCTAGGCTACACCTTC.